This entry describes one T cell receptor beta chain. The junction and the germline gene differ at one end; a read error may be behind it. The sample belongs to a study of neoadjuvant anti-PD-1 for oral cavity cancer. Overall study context: Around day 43, patients without progression received a fourth nivolumab dose before surgery.

This CDR3 contains 11 residues. Looked up from germline, CDR1 is SQVTM and CDR2 is ANQGSEA. Clones were read by immunoSEQ multiplex PCR, and TCRdb kept only the in-frame ones, dropping some. Among some 15,000 clones listed, around 69% were seen once. The chain carries TRBV29-1 and TRBJ1-1, with 9 bases that match TRBD1. This receptor was taken from a person between 40 and 80 years old with oral cavity squamous cell carcinoma. Sequenced here: PBMCs, sampled before nivolumab (anti-PD-1) treatment. This chain's CDR3 is CSVDRGTETFF. The CDR3 DNA follows: TGCAGCGTGGACAGGGGCACTGAAACTTTCTTT.